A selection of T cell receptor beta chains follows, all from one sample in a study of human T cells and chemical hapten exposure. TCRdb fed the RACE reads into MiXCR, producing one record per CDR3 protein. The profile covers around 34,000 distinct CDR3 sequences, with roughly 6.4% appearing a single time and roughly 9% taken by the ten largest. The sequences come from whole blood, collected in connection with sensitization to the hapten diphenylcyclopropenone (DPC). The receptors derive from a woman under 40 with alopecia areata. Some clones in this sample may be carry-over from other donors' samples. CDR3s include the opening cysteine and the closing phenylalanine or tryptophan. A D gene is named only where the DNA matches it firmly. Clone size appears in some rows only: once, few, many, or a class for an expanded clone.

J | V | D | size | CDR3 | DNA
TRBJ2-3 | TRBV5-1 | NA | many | CASRKYSSRDADTQYF | TGCGCCAGCAGAAAATATAGTTCCAGGGATGCAGATACGCAGTATTTT
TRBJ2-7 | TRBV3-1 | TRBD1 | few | CASSQDWGQGPYEQYF | TGTGCCAGCAGCCAAGATTGGGGACAGGGCCCCTACGAGCAGTACTTC
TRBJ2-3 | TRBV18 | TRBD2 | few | CASSTSGASTDTQYF | TGTGCCAGCTCAACTAGCGGGGCTAGCACAGATACGCAGTATTTT
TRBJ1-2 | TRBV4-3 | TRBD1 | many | CASSQDRPGTGGNYGYTF | TGCGCCAGCAGCCAAGACCGGCCCGGGACAGGGGGCAACTATGGCTACACCTTC
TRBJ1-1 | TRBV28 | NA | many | CAGRSVNTEAFF | TGTGCCGGACGTAGTGTGAACACTGAAGCTTTCTTT
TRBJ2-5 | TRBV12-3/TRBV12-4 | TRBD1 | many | CASSLVGTGKETQYF | TGTGCCAGCAGTTTAGTCGGGACAGGGAAAGAGACCCAGTACTTC
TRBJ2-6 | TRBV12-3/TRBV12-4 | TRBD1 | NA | CASSLALGQGGVLTF | TGTGCCAGCAGTTTAGCTCTAGGACAGGGTGGCGTCCTGACTTTC
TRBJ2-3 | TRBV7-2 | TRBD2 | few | CASSTQGGGGTDTQYF | TGTGCCAGCAGCACCCAAGGCGGGGGAGGCACAGATACGCAGTATTTT
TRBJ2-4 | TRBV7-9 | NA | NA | CASSSAGSLRNIQYF | TGTGCCAGCAGCTCTGCCGGGTCCTTAAGAAACATTCAGTACTTC
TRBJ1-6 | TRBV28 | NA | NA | CASSRGGVNSPLHF | TGTGCCAGCAGTCGGGGTGGGGTGAATTCACCCCTCCACTTT